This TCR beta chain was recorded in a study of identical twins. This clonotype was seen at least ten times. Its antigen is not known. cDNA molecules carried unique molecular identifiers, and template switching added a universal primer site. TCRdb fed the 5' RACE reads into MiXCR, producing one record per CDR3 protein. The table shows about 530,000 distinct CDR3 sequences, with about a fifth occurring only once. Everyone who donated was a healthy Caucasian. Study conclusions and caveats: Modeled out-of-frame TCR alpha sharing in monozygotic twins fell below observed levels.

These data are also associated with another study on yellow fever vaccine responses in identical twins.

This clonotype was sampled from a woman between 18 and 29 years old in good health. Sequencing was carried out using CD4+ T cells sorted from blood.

Here the CDR3 reads CASSQGGVSNQPQHF. For the CDR3, the DNA is TGCGCCAGCAGCCAAGGTGGTGTTAGCAATCAGCCCCAGCATTTT. The genes are TRBV4-1 and TRBJ1-5; D remains unclear. Germline CDR1 is MGHRA and CDR2 is YSYEKL. V was cut by 1 base and J by 0 bases, with 7 bases left in between. The CDR3 has 15 residues.